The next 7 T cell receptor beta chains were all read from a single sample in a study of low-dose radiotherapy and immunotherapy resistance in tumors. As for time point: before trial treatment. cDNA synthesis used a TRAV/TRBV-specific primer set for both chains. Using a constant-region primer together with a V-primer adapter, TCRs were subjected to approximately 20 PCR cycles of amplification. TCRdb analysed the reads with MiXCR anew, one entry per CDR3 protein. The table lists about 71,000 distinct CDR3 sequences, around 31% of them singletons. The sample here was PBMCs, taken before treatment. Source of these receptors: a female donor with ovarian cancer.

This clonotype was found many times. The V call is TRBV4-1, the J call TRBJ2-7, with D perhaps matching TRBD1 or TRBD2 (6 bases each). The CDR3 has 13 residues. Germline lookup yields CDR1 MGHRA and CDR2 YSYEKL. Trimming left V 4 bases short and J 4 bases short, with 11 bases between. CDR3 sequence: CASSLEGGYEQYF. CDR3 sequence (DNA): TGCGCCAGCAGCCTCGAAGGGGGGTACGAGCAGTACTTC.

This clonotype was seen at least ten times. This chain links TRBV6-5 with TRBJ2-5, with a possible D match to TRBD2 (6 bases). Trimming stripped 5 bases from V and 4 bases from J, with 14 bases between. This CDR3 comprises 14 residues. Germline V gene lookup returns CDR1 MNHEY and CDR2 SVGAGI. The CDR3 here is CASSRPTRGETQYF. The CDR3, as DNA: TGTGCCAGCAGTCGACCGACTAGGGGAGAGACCCAGTACTTC.

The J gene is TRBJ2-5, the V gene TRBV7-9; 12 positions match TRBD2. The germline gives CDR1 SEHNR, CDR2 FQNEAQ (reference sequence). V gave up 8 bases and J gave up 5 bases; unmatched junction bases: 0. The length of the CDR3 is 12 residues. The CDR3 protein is CASGLAGETQYF. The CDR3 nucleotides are TGTGCCAGCGGACTAGCGGGGGAGACCCAGTACTTC.

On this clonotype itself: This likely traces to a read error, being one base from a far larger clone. The CDR3 here is CASSKVVAGEQYF. CDR3 in DNA: TGTGCCAGTAGTAAGGTTGTGGCGGGTGAGCAGTACTTC. The chain carries TRBV19 and TRBJ2-7; perhaps TRBD2 as D (5 bases). The CDR3 totals 13 residues. Trimming removed 4 bases from V and 7 bases from J, with 14 bases in between. The germline V gene encodes CDR1 LNHDA and CDR2 SQIVND (reference sequence).

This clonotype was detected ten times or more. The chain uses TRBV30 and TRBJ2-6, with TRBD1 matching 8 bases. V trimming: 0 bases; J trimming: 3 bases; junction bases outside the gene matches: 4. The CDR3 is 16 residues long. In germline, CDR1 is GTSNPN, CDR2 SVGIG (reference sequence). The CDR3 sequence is CAWSVQGVGGANVLTF. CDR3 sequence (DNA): TGTGCCTGGAGTGTACAGGGGGTCGGTGGGGCCAACGTCCTGACTTTC.

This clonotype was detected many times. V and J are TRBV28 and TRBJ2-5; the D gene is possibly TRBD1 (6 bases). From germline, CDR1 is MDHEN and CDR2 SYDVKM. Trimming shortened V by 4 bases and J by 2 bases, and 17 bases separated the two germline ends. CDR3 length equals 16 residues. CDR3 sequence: CASSSSRTVSQETQYF. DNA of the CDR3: TGTGCCAGCAGTTCATCGAGGACAGTTTCTCAAGAGACCCAGTACTTC.

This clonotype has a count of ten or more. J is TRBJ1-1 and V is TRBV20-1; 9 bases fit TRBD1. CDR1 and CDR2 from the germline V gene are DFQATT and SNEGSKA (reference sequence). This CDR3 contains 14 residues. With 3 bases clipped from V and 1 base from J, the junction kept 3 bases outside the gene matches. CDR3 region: CSASGDRANTEAFF. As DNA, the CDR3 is TGCAGTGCTAGTGGGGACAGGGCGAACACTGAAGCTTTCTTT.